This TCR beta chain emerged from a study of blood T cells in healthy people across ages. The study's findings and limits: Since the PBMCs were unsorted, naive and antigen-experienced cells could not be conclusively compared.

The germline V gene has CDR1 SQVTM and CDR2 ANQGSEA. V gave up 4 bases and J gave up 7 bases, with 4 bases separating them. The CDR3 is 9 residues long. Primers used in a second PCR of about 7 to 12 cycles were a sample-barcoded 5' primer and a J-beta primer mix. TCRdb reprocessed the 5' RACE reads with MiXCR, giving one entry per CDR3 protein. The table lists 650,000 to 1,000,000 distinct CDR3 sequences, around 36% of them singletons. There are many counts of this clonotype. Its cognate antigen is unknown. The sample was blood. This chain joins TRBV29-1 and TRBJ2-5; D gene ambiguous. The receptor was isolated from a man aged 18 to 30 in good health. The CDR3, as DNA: TGCAGCGTTGGGGGGACCCAGTACTTC. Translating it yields CSVGGTQYF.